The 28 T cell receptor beta chains in this list originate from one sample, sequenced in a study of T-cell reconstitution after alpha-beta-depleted transplantation in children. A TCRbeta library incorporating unique molecular identifiers was prepared. In TCRdb, the PCR reads were re-called with MiXCR into one record per CDR3 protein. The table records fewer than 550,000 distinct CDR3 sequences, approximately 10% of them present only once. This material consisted of PBMCs, mostly from graft donor cells, taken 180 days after TCRalphabeta/CD19-depleted stem cell transplant. The receptors derive from a female patient aged 2-9 years who had a stem cell transplant for aplastic anemia, so the T cells may come from the graft donor.

Ten or more counts support this clonotype. The chain has TRBV7-2 and TRBJ2-1; D gene unclear. Germline assignment: CDR1 SGHTA and CDR2 FQGNSA. Trimming stripped 1 base from V and 3 bases from J, with 10 bases between. This CDR3 is 15 amino acids long. CDR3 in DNA: TGTGCCAGCAGCTTAGGACTGTCAAGCTACAATGAGCAGTTCTTC. Its protein product is CASSLGLSSYNEQFF.

This clonotype was picked up a small number of times. V usage is TRBV20-1 and J usage is TRBJ1-1; D call uncertain. The V gene lost 2 bases and the J gene lost 4 bases, with 23 bases spanning the gap. CDR1 DFQATT and CDR2 SNEGSKA come from the germline V gene (reference sequence). The CDR3 extends over 17 amino acids. CDR3 bases: TGCAGTGCTAGAACGCGATACCCGGGGTGGCTAGGCACTGAAGCTTTCTTT. This sequence encodes CSARTRYPGWLGTEAFF.

This clonotype showed up many times. The rearrangement uses TRBV27 and TRBJ2-3; D is perhaps TRBD2 (6 bases). Per germline, CDR1 MNHEY and CDR2 SMNVEV (reference sequence). This CDR3 spans 15 amino acids. With 5 bases removed from V and 1 base from J, the gap between germline ends came to 13 bases. The CDR3 nucleotides are TGTGCCAGCAGTCCCGGGACTCAACGCACAGATACGCAGTATTTT. Amino acids: CASSPGTQRTDTQYF.

The rearrangement uses TRBV7-9 and TRBJ1-2; D uncertain. CDR3 length: 11 amino acids. Looked up from germline, CDR1 is SEHNR and CDR2 is FQNEAQ (reference sequence). With 11 bases removed from V and 7 bases from J, the gap between germline ends came to 14 bases. The CDR3 DNA reads TGTGCCGCATGGGGTGTAACTGGCTACACCTTC. Encoded protein: CAAWGVTGYTF.

The table lists this clonotype with a few counts. The chain couples TRBV7-3 to TRBJ2-3, with TRBD2 as a possible D gene (5 bases). The CDR3 consists of 14 residues. The germline V gene has CDR1 SGHTA and CDR2 FQGTGA. Trimming shortened V by 8 bases and J by 6 bases, and 18 bases separated the two germline ends. The CDR3 sequence is CASGNGNNGDTQYF. CDR3 nucleotide sequence: TGTGCCAGCGGCAACGGGAACAACGGGGATACGCAGTATTTT.

This clonotype came up a few times. This rearrangement joins TRBV18 to TRBJ2-5, with 15 nucleotides matching TRBD2. The CDR3 contains 19 residues. Germline assignment: CDR1 KGHSH and CDR2 LQKENI. Germline trimming cut 4 bases from V and 4 bases from J; bases unmatched to any gene: 13. The DNA of the CDR3 is TGTGCCAGCTCACTCCCGGCCGGGACTAGCGGGAGGCCCCGAGAGACCCAGTACTTC. Residues: CASSLPAGTSGRPRETQYF.

This clonotype showed up just once. One end of the junction is discordant with germline, which a read error may explain. This chain joins TRBV24-1 and TRBJ2-2, with D possibly being TRBD2 (5 bases). Germline V gene lookup returns CDR1 KGHDR and CDR2 SFDVKD. This CDR3 comprises 16 residues. In DNA, the CDR3 is TGTGCCACCAGTGTGAGGGCCCCGACGAACACCGGGGAGCTGTTTTTC. Residues: CATSVRAPTNTGELFF.

The chain joins TRBV12-3 or TRBV12-4 to TRBJ2-7; TRBD2 agrees at 10 bases. V was clipped by 2 bases and J by 3 bases; unmatched bases: 4. CDR3 length equals 15 residues. DNA for the CDR3: TGTGCCAGCAGTTTACGAGCGGGGGGGTTCTACGAGCAGTACGTC. Its protein product is CASSLRAGGFYEQYV.

V and J are TRBV28 and TRBJ2-2; 8 positions match TRBD1. The J segment lost 4 bases and the V segment lost 10 bases, leaving 8 bases of the junction unmatched. The CDR3 spans 14 residues. Germline loops: CDR1 MDHEN, CDR2 SYDVKM. CDR3 amino acids: CATYSGQGTGELFF. In DNA, the CDR3 is TGTGCCACATACTCAGGACAGGGCACCGGGGAGCTGTTTTTT. The complete variable domain, with remaining parts taken from reference TRBV28 and TRBJ2-2, reads DVKVTQSSRYLVKRTGEKVFLECVQDMDHENMFWYRQDPGLGLRLIYFSYDVKMKEKGDIPEGYSVSREKKERFSLILESASTNQTSMYLCATYSGQGTGELFFGEGSRLTVL.

The chain is built from TRBV6-5 and TRBJ2-7; TRBD1 is a possible D gene (5 bases). The CDR3 extends over 15 amino acids. Per germline, CDR1 MNHEY and CDR2 SVGAGI. Between the trimmed V and J ends, which lost 2 bases and 6 bases, there was a span of 17 bases. The CDR3 DNA reads TGTGCCAGCAGTTACGAAGCAGGGTCGGTCTCCGAGCAGTACGTC. Protein: CASSYEAGSVSEQYV.

This clonotype was recorded a few times. The chain joins TRBV12-3 or TRBV12-4 to TRBJ2-3; TRBD2 might be the D (7 bases). V was shortened by 6 bases and J by 0 bases, with 22 bases between the two germline ends. This CDR3 is 18 amino acids long. In DNA, the CDR3 is TGTGCCAGCAGACGGGGGCTGGCGGGGGTTTCTAGCACAGATACGCAGTATTTT. This encodes CASRRGLAGVSSTDTQYF.

In its sample, this clonotype was seen many times. The chain carries TRBV13 and TRBJ2-3, with 11 bases that match TRBD2. The CDR3 runs 15 residues. Germline V lookup: CDR1 PRHDT, CDR2 FYEKMQ (reference sequence). Losses at the gene ends were 4 bases for V and 2 bases for J; bases not matched to a gene: 2. The CDR3 loop reads CASSSGLAATDTQYF. In nucleotides, the CDR3 is TGTGCCAGCAGCTCGGGACTAGCGGCCACAGATACGCAGTATTTT.

The chain joins TRBV5-6 to TRBJ1-1; D is perhaps TRBD1 (6 bases). The CDR3 contains 12 residues. V gave up 6 bases and J gave up 7 bases, with 13 bases separating them. The germline gives CDR1 SGHDT, CDR2 YYEEEE. CDR3 nucleotides: TGTGCCAGCACCCTGGAGGGGGTTGAAGCTTTCTTT. Translating gives CASTLEGVEAFF.

This clonotype was observed at least ten times. This chain joins TRBV28 and TRBJ1-4; D gene ambiguous. Germline lookup yields CDR1 MDHEN and CDR2 SYDVKM. Trimming removed 3 bases from V and 4 bases from J, with 12 bases in between. This CDR3 region has 15 residues. CDR3 sequence (DNA): TGTGCCAGCAGTTTCCACTGGGAGGGTAATGAAAAACTGTTTTTT. Its translation: CASSFHWEGNEKLFF.

At least ten counts were recorded for this clonotype. The genes are TRBV28 and TRBJ2-1, with 7 bases fitting TRBD1. With 2 bases clipped from V and 3 bases from J, the junction kept 4 bases outside the gene matches. The CDR3 has 15 residues. The germline V gene has CDR1 MDHEN and CDR2 SYDVKM. The CDR3 reads CASSLEGAYYNEQFF. CDR3 sequence (DNA): TGTGCCAGCAGTTTAGAGGGGGCGTACTACAATGAGCAGTTCTTC.

This clonotype was picked up a small number of times. V usage is TRBV7-2 and J usage is TRBJ1-2; possible D gene TRBD1, 5 bases. Germline V gene data show CDR1 as SGHTA and CDR2 as FQGNSA. V was shortened by 1 base and J by 8 bases, with 11 bases between the two germline ends. The CDR3 has 13 amino acids. CDR3: CASSLGIGGGYTF. The DNA for the CDR3 is TGTGCCAGCAGCTTAGGTATTGGGGGAGGCTACACCTTC.

The chain links TRBV23-1 to TRBJ2-5; D uncertain. TRBV23-1 is reported as an ORF; its role is uncertain. Trimming pared 1 base from V and 5 bases from J, leaving 8 bases between. The CDR3 is made up of 13 amino acids. The CDR3 DNA reads TGCGCCAGCAGTCAATTAGCCGGGGAGACCCAGTACTTC. Residues: CASSQLAGETQYF.

As for this clonotype: Possible read error: a much larger clone is one base away. The chain employs TRBV5-1 and TRBJ2-3; D is undetermined. Germline CDR1 is SGHRS and CDR2 is YFSETQ. This CDR3 contains 13 residues. The CDR3 DNA sequence: TGCGCCACCAGCTTGTGGGGCACAGATACGCAGTATTTT. Translating it yields CATSLWGTDTQYF.

The rearrangement links TRBV28 to TRBJ2-7; TRBD1 might be the D (7 bases). The length of the CDR3 is 14 residues. CDR1 is MDHEN and CDR2 is SYDVKM in the germline V gene. The V end was cut by 5 bases, the J end by 4 bases, with 15 bases between. This CDR3 reads CASSPQTGRYEQYF. For the CDR3, the DNA is TGTGCCAGCAGTCCACAGACAGGGAGGTACGAGCAGTACTTC.

The chain carries TRBV27 and TRBJ2-7; D possibly matches TRBD1 or TRBD2 (5 bases each). The CDR3 contains 15 residues. Trimming removed 4 bases at V and 2 bases at J, with 15 bases between. In germline, CDR1 is MNHEY, CDR2 SMNVEV (reference sequence). The CDR3 nucleotides read TGTGCCAGCAGTTCTACCGGGGCATCCGCCTACGAGCAGTACGTC. Translating gives CASSSTGASAYEQYV.

This clonotype was recorded a few times. The chain links TRBV20-1 to TRBJ2-7; 7 bases align to TRBD1. The CDR3 spans 15 residues. Germline loops: CDR1 DFQATT, CDR2 SNEGSKA (reference sequence). J was trimmed by 5 bases and V by 0 bases; bases with no gene match: 10. This CDR3 is CSARDRNRGSHEQYF. CDR3 DNA: TGCAGTGCTAGAGATCGGAACAGGGGAAGTCACGAGCAGTACTTC.

The chain uses TRBV12-3 or TRBV12-4 and TRBJ1-4; D is uncertain. V lost 6 bases to trimming and J lost 5 bases, with 16 bases between them. CDR3 length: 15 amino acids. For the CDR3, the DNA is TGTGCCAGCAGGCACCCGGGCAGAGGAAATGAAAAACTGTTTTTT. Protein product: CASRHPGRGNEKLFF.

The chain joins TRBV7-7 to TRBJ2-1; no clear D gene. Germline V gene sequence: CDR1 SSHAT, CDR2 FNYEAQ (reference sequence). The CDR3 loop spans 14 amino acids. V was pared by 5 bases and J by 5 bases, with 13 bases between. The CDR3 loop reads CASSPTAIHNEQFF. The CDR3 DNA is TGTGCCAGCAGCCCCACGGCCATCCACAATGAGCAGTTCTTC. The full variable domain, in which reference TRBV7-7 and TRBJ2-1 provide the parts outside the CDR3, is GAGVSQSPRYKVTKRGQDVTLRCDPISSHATLYWYQQALGQGPEFLTYFNYEAQPDKSGLPSDRFSAERPEGSISTLTIQRTEQRDSAMYRCASSPTAIHNEQFFGPGTRLTVL.

V and J are TRBV12-3 or TRBV12-4 and TRBJ1-5; D might be TRBD1 (5 bases). The CDR3 loop spans 16 amino acids. The V end was cut by 4 bases, the J end by 7 bases, with 20 bases between. CDR3 region: CASSSGASPGNQPQHF. In DNA, the CDR3 is TGTGCCAGCAGTTCCGGTGCCTCCCCAGGGAACCAGCCCCAGCATTTT.

The J gene is TRBJ2-2, the V gene TRBV15; D possibly corresponds to TRBD2 (6 bases). Looked up from germline, CDR1 is LNHNV and CDR2 is YYDKDF (reference sequence). This CDR3 has 16 residues. V shed 3 bases and J shed 5 bases, with 16 bases lying between them. This CDR3 is CATSRGSGEATGELFF. CDR3 DNA sequence: TGTGCCACCAGCAGGGGGTCCGGGGAGGCGACCGGGGAGCTGTTTTTT.

This clonotype was observed many times. The chain couples TRBV3-1 to TRBJ1-4, with a possible D match to TRBD1 (5 bases). The length of the CDR3 is 13 residues. CDR1 is LGHDT and CDR2 is YNNKEL in the germline V gene (reference sequence). Trimming cost V 6 bases and J 4 bases, with 9 bases left between them. The CDR3 DNA is TGTGCCAGCAGGCTGAGGGGTAATGAAAAACTGTTTTTT. Residues: CASRLRGNEKLFF.

In its sample, this clonotype was seen a few times. This chain connects TRBV12-3 or TRBV12-4 to TRBJ2-1, with 16 positions matching TRBD2. CDR3 length: 19 amino acids. With V trimmed by 3 bases and J by 5 bases, 10 bases remained unmatched. CDR3 nucleotide sequence: TGTGCCAGCAGTTTCCTGGGGACTAGCGGGAGGGCCATCGACAATGAGCAGTTCTTC. Its protein product is CASSFLGTSGRAIDNEQFF.

The chain uses TRBV30 and TRBJ1-1; tentative D call: TRBD1 (5 bases). Deletions cut 5 bases from V and 7 bases from J, with 17 bases between. CDR1 and CDR2 (germline): GTSNPN, SVGIG (reference sequence). CDR3 size: 13 residues. This CDR3 reads CAWCPGIGDEAFF. The DNA for the CDR3 is TGTGCCTGGTGTCCAGGGATTGGTGATGAAGCTTTCTTT.